The 15 T cell receptor beta chains presented below share a single source sample, sequenced in a study of shared clonotypes between healthy human individuals. The data were produced by immunoSEQ multiplex PCR, yet TCRdb's version contains in-frame clones alone and is incomplete. The sample consists of over 2 million clones, about 95% of them appearing once. CD45RO-negative, CCR7-positively selected cells formed the naive CD8 fraction, excluding terminally differentiated effector memory CD45RA+ cells. The sequenced material came from naive CD8+ T cells sorted from blood. The receptors come from a man younger than 35 in good health.

This chain joins TRBV10-3 and TRBJ2-7, with D tentatively TRBD1 (6 bases). Germline V lookup: CDR1 ENHRY, CDR2 SYGVKD. V was shortened by 4 bases and J by 0 bases, with 10 bases between the two germline ends. CDR3 length: 14 amino acids. The CDR3 nucleotides are TGTGCCATCAGTGGAACAGGGCACTCCTACGAGCAGTACTTC. It is translated as CAISGTGHSYEQYF.

This clone was recorded once. The J gene is TRBJ2-3, the V gene TRBV7-3; D uncertain. V lost 2 bases and J 6 bases, leaving 6 bases between the germline ends. Germline V CDR1 and CDR2: SGHTA, FQGTGA. The CDR3 consists of 12 residues. This chain's CDR3 is CASSLDGDTQYF. The CDR3 DNA reads as TGTGCCAGCAGCTTAGACGGGGATACGCAGTATTTT.

This clone occurred once. The chain is built from TRBV7-9 and TRBJ2-2, with D possibly being TRBD1 (6 bases). Germline CDR1 reads SEHNR; CDR2 reads FQNEAQ (reference sequence). The V end was cut by 2 bases, the J end by 5 bases, with 15 bases between. The length of the CDR3 is 16 residues. The CDR3 region is CASSLIPGQRTGELFF. CDR3 in DNA: TGTGCCAGCAGCTTAATTCCCGGACAGAGGACCGGGGAGCTGTTTTTT.

The chain uses TRBV7-9 and TRBJ2-1, with D perhaps TRBD1 (5 bases). Germline V lookup: CDR1 SEHNR, CDR2 FQNEAQ (reference sequence). This CDR3 spans 16 amino acids. V was clipped by 1 base and J by 0 bases, with 10 bases between them. CDR3 amino acids: CASSLVQGFSYNEQFF. CDR3 nucleotides: TGTGCCAGCAGCTTAGTGCAGGGTTTCTCCTACAATGAGCAGTTCTTC.

The V and J genes are TRBV4-3 and TRBJ1-1; tentatively, D is TRBD1 (5 bases). The CDR3 consists of 15 residues. CDR1 LGHNA and CDR2 YSLEER come from the germline V gene. The V end lost 0 bases, the J end lost 7 bases, and 15 bases lay between the germline ends. The CDR3 DNA reads TGCGCCAGCAGCCAAGACTGGGGCGATGCTCTTGAAGCTTTCTTT. This codes for CASSQDWGDALEAFF.

The chain joins TRBV4-1 to TRBJ1-5; D is uncertain. The germline V gene encodes CDR1 MGHRA and CDR2 YSYEKL. The V end lost 2 bases, the J end lost 0 bases, and 8 bases lay between the germline ends. This CDR3 contains 15 residues. The CDR3 DNA is TGCGCCAGCAGCCAACTGTCAGGTAGCAATCAGCCCCAGCATTTT. It is translated as CASSQLSGSNQPQHF.

This chain links TRBV28 with TRBJ2-3; tentatively, D is TRBD2 (6 bases). Germline CDR1 is MDHEN and CDR2 is SYDVKM. The CDR3 runs to 13 residues. The V end was cut by 10 bases, the J end by 3 bases, with 14 bases between. The DNA of the CDR3 is TGTGCCACCCGGGACTCCGGGACAGATACGCAGTATTTT. Residues: CATRDSGTDTQYF. Looking up the rest from reference TRBV28 and TRBJ2-3 gives the full variable domain: DVKVTQSSRYLVKRTGEKVFLECVQDMDHENMFWYRQDPGLGLRLIYFSYDVKMKEKGDIPEGYSVSREKKERFSLILESASTNQTSMYLCATRDSGTDTQYFGPGTRLTVL.

This sequence joins TRBV7-6 and TRBJ1-4; 7 positions match TRBD1. Germline V lookup: CDR1 SGHVS, CDR2 FNYEAQ. The CDR3 has 14 amino acids. V shed 1 base, J shed 11 bases, and the junction held 7 bases outside the gene matches. The DNA of the CDR3 is TGTGCCAGCAGCTTAGGGTCAGGGGGGGATAAACTGTTTTTT. Residues: CASSLGSGGDKLFF.

The chain employs TRBV25-1 and TRBJ1-4, with TRBD1 matching over 9 bases. Germline V lookup: CDR1 MGHDK, CDR2 SYGVNS. The CDR3 has 18 residues. V was pared by 3 bases and J by 5 bases, with 13 bases of the junction left unmatched. CDR3 DNA: TGTGCCAGCAGTGATGGGGACAGGGATGATTCGGGGAATGAAAAACTGTTTTTT. Protein: CASSDGDRDDSGNEKLFF.

This sequence joins TRBV2 and TRBJ2-3; a weak D match, TRBD1 (7 bases). The CDR3 totals 15 residues. V was cut by 4 bases and J by 5 bases, with 16 bases left in between. Germline assignment: CDR1 SNHLY and CDR2 FYNNEI. CDR3 in DNA: TGTGCCAGCAGTGCCTCAGGGGGGCACGGAGATACGCAGTATTTT. Translated: CASSASGGHGDTQYF. Drawing the rest from reference TRBV2 and TRBJ2-3, the complete variable domain is EPEVTQTPSHQVTQMGQEVILRCVPISNHLYFYWYRQILGQKVEFLVSFYNNEISEKSEIFDDQFSVERPDGSNFTLKIRSTKLEDSAMYFCASSASGGHGDTQYFGPGTRLTVL.

Of note for this clone: The sample contains more than one DNA sequence encoding this CDR3. The chain links TRBV27 to TRBJ2-7; D is possibly TRBD2 (6 bases). With 3 bases removed from V and 2 bases from J, the gap between germline ends came to 11 bases. Germline CDR1 and CDR2: MNHEY and SMNVEV (reference sequence). This CDR3 has 14 residues. In nucleotides, the CDR3 is TGTGCCAGCAGTTTGACCGGGAGCGCCTACGAGCAGTACTTC. Encoded protein: CASSLTGSAYEQYF.

This rearrangement joins TRBV27 to TRBJ2-3; the D is unclear. This CDR3 is built from 12 residues. Germline assignment: CDR1 MNHEY and CDR2 SMNVEV (reference sequence). V shed 3 bases and J shed 2 bases, with 3 bases lying between them. DNA for the CDR3: TGTGCCAGCAGTTTGCCCACAGATACGCAGTATTTT. It yields the protein CASSLPTDTQYF.

This chain connects TRBV7-9 to TRBJ2-3, with TRBD1 matching over 10 bases. Germline V CDR1 and CDR2: SEHNR, FQNEAQ (reference sequence). V was pared by 8 bases and J by 0 bases, with 8 bases of the junction left unmatched. The CDR3 is 16 amino acids. The DNA for the CDR3 is TGTGCCAGCCTCCCCGGGACAGGGGTTAGCACAGATACGCAGTATTTT. Protein product: CASLPGTGVSTDTQYF.

V and J are TRBV30 and TRBJ1-5, with D maybe TRBD1 (6 bases). This CDR3 comprises 13 residues. Germline assignment: CDR1 GTSNPN and CDR2 SVGIG (reference sequence). Deletions cut 0 bases from V and 8 bases from J, with 11 bases between. This CDR3 reads CAWSVSGEEPQHF. The DNA for the CDR3 is TGTGCCTGGAGTGTGTCAGGGGAAGAGCCCCAGCATTTT.

The rearrangement links TRBV11-2 to TRBJ1-2; 8 bases map to TRBD1. Germline CDR1 is SGHAT and CDR2 is FQNNGV. This CDR3 comprises 12 residues. The J segment lost 13 bases and the V segment lost 4 bases, leaving 8 bases of the junction unmatched. The CDR3 here is CASSSMGQAATF. The DNA of the CDR3 is TGTGCCAGCAGCTCAATGGGACAGGCTGCCACCTTC.